This is a list of T cell receptor beta chains from one sample in a study of CD8+CD57+ T cells in acquired aplastic anemia. TCRdb reprocessed the reads via MiXCR and lists one record per CDR3 protein. Of around 230,000 distinct CDR3 sequences in the sample, roughly 57% were seen once. Sequencing was performed on sorted CD4+, CD8+, or CD8+CD57+ T cells (not recorded which) from PBMCs. These receptors were collected from a human donor in good health. Both conserved end residues are part of each CDR3. A D gene is named only where the DNA matches it firmly. Not all rows give a size; the values are once, few, many and, for expanded clones, a class.

D: TRBD1
V: TRBV29-1
J: TRBJ1-2
size: NA
CDR3: CSVEEGQMLTGYTF
DNA: TGCAGCGTTGAAGAGGGACAGATGCTTACAGGCTACACCTTC

D: TRBD2
V: TRBV10-3
J: TRBJ2-1
size: NA
CDR3: CAISESSSGGDEQFF
DNA: TGTGCCATCAGTGAGTCGTCTAGCGGGGGGGATGAGCAGTTCTTC

D: NA
V: TRBV10-3
J: TRBJ2-4
size: NA
CDR3: CAISEPRVWGNTQYF
DNA: TGTGCCATCAGTGAGCCCCGGGTTTGGGGAAACACTCAGTACTTC

D: TRBD2
V: TRBV20-1
J: TRBJ2-1
size: NA
CDR3: CSARDYTSGVYNEQFF
DNA: TGCAGTGCTAGAGATTACACTAGCGGGGTCTACAATGAGCAGTTCTTC

D: NA
V: TRBV12-5
J: TRBJ1-1
size: NA
CDR3: CASGLGQAEAFF
DNA: TGTGCTAGTGGTTTGGGACAGGCTGAAGCTTTCTTT

D: NA
V: TRBV2
J: TRBJ2-4
size: NA
CDR3: CASSEAHYRPSEYF
DNA: TGTGCCAGCAGTGAAGCGCATTACCGTCCTAGTGAGTACTTC

D: NA
V: TRBV6-5
J: TRBJ2-7
size: many
CDR3: CASSPRQNEQYF
DNA: TGTGCCAGCAGCCCGAGACAGAACGAGCAGTACTTC

D: TRBD2
V: TRBV6-5
J: TRBJ2-7
size: NA
CDR3: CASSYRAGGGDEQYF
DNA: TGTGCCAGCAGTTACCGTGCGGGGGGCGGCGACGAGCAGTACTTC

D: NA
V: TRBV6-4
J: TRBJ2-3
size: many
CDR3: CASSDSSSAATDTQYF
DNA: TGTGCCAGCAGTGACTCATCCTCGGCCGCGACAGATACGCAGTATTTT

D: NA
V: TRBV2
J: TRBJ1-1
size: NA
CDR3: CASSEGAYTEAFF
DNA: TGTGCCAGCAGTGAGGGGGCGTACACTGAAGCTTTCTTT

D: NA
V: TRBV19
J: TRBJ2-1
size: NA
CDR3: CASSIVSAGHEQFF
DNA: TGTGCCAGTAGTATAGTATCGGCGGGCCATGAGCAGTTCTTC

D: TRBD1
V: TRBV2
J: TRBJ2-7
size: NA
CDR3: CASRGTGGKHYEQYF
DNA: TGTGCCAGCAGAGGGACAGGGGGCAAGCATTACGAGCAGTACTTC

D: NA
V: TRBV7-2
J: TRBJ2-7
size: NA
CDR3: CASSLAVGSIYNEQYF
DNA: TGTGCCAGCAGCTTAGCGGTAGGCTCAATCTACAACGAGCAGTACTTC

D: NA
V: TRBV12-3/TRBV12-4
J: TRBJ1-1
size: NA
CDR3: CASSGTMNTEAFF
DNA: TGTGCCAGTTCAGGGACCATGAACACTGAAGCTTTCTTT

D: NA
V: TRBV2
J: TRBJ1-1
size: NA
CDR3: CASSLLRTDANTEAFF
DNA: TGTGCCAGCAGTCTACTACGGACAGATGCGAACACTGAAGCTTTCTTT

D: NA
V: TRBV2
J: TRBJ2-7
size: NA
CDR3: CASRGFGRYEQYF
DNA: TGTGCCAGCAGGGGTTTCGGAAGGTACGAGCAGTACTTC